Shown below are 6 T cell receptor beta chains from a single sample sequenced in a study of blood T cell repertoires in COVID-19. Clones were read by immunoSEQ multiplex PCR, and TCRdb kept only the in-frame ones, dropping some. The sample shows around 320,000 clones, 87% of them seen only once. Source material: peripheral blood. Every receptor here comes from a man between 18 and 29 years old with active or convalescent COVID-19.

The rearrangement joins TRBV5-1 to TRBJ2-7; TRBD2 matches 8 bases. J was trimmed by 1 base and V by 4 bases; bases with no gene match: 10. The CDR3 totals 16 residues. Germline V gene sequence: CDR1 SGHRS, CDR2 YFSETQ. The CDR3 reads CASSPTGGGRSYEQYF. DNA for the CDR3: TGCGCCAGCAGCCCCACCGGGGGCGGGAGGTCCTACGAGCAGTACTTC.

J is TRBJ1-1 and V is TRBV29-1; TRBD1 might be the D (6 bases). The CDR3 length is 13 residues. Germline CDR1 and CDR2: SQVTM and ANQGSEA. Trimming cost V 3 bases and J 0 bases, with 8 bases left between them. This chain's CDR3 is CSVDHRVNTEAFF. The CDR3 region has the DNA TGCAGCGTTGATCACAGGGTGAACACTGAAGCTTTCTTT.

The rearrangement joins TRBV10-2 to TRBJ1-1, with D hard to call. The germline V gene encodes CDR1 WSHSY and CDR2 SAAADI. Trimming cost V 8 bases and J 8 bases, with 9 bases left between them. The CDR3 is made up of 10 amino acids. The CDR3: CASGTREAFF. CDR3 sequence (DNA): TGCGCCAGCGGTACGAGGGAAGCTTTCTTT.

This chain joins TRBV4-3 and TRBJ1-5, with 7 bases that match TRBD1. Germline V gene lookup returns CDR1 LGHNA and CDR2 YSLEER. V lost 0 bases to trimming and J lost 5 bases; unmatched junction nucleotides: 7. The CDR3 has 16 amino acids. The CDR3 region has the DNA TGCGCCAGCAGCCAAGATCTTAGGGGGCCCTATCAGCCCCAGCATTTT. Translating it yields CASSQDLRGPYQPQHF.

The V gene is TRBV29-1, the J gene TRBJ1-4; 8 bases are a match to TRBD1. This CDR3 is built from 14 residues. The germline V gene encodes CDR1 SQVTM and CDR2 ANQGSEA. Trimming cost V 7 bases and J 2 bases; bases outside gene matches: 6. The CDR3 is CSGGQGGTNEKLFF. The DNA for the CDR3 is TGCAGCGGTGGACAGGGAGGCACTAATGAAAAACTGTTTTTT.

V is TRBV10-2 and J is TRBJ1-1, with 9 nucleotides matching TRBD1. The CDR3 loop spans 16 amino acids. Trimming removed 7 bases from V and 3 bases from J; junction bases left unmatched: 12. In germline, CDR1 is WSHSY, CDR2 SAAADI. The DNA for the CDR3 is TGCGCCAGCAAAAAGCTCACCGGGACAGGGCACACTGAAGCTTTCTTT. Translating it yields CASKKLTGTGHTEAFF.